The rows below give T cell receptor beta chains drawn from one sample of a study of shared T cell receptors in the human thymus. Only in-frame clones appear in the TCRdb table, and some are missing; sequencing was by immunoSEQ multiplex PCR. The sample lists approximately 400,000 clones, approximately 95% occurring once. Sequences were obtained from thymocytes. The receptors here all came from a human donor. Both conserved end residues are part of each CDR3.

j_call v_call cdr3_aa
TRBJ2-1 TRBV27 CASSSWTSGSVANEQFF
TRBJ2-1 TRBV28 CASSMGSGRAYGEQFF
TRBJ2-3 TRBV10-1 CASSEVGLLSTDTQYF
TRBJ2-1 TRBV25-1 CASSVLAAHNEQFF
TRBJ2-2 TRBV30 CAWSRGCYTGELFF
TRBJ2-7 TRBV5-6 CASSLALGGNYEQYF
TRBJ2-7 TRBV30 CAWKRAPWTGEQYF
TRBJ2-3 TRBV7-3 CASSLKLRGGVDTQYF
TRBJ2-7 TRBV6-5 CASISPVQKQYF
TRBJ2-1 TRBV7-3 CASSLTSGRLNEQFF
TRBJ1-1 TRBV28 CASSKRQGQIFNTEAFF
TRBJ2-7 TRBV28 CASRSQREVISYEQYF
TRBJ1-3 TRBV13 CASSPYPIGSGNTIYF
TRBJ1-5 TRBV11-3 CASTNRGYLHQPQHF
TRBJ1-5 TRBV7-8 CASSLTFYQPQHF
TRBJ2-7 TRBV27 CASSSTPIGSSGRMHEQYF
TRBJ2-1 TRBV5-6 CASSPGLAGVNEQFF
TRBJ1-2 TRBV10-3 CAIRPTGSNYGYTF
TRBJ2-7 TRBV7-9 CASSLDSPLLRTDSYEQYF
TRBJ2-1 TRBV11-2 CASSPGYGNEQFF
TRBJ2-4 TRBV25-1 CASSKGGFVKNIQYF
TRBJ2-1 TRBV11-3 CASSFKGLAGAQASYNEQFF
TRBJ2-7 TRBV5-1 CASSRRPSYEQYF
TRBJ1-3 TRBV2 CASTEVAIGNTIYF
TRBJ1-5 TRBV18 CASSPWRQVGNQPQHF
TRBJ2-1 TRBV4-3 CASSHFNDYNEQFF
TRBJ2-3 TRBV5-1 CATQRGLAGSSTDTQYF
TRBJ1-2 TRBV6-5 CASSYPGRADGYTF